Listed below are T cell receptor beta chains from one sample, sequenced in a study of control samples from healthy donors and cancer patients. Data came from immunoSEQ multiplex PCR; TCRdb stores just in-frame clones and leaves some out. The repertoire holds about 180,000 clones, nearly 90% seen once, with more than 1.3% in the top ten. Source material: blood. All receptors come from a woman between 50 and 59 years old in good health. Each CDR3 is given with its conserved first and last residue. D genes are given only for firm matches. Where a row states a size, it is once, few, many or the class of an expanded clone; other rows omit it.

>TRBJ1-2|.|few|TRBV5-6
TGTGCCAGCAGCTTGCTATCAGGCTACACCTTC
CASSLLSGYTF
>TRBJ1-5|.|.|TRBV28
TGTGCCAGCGCCTTGAGGGGGGCCAGCAATCAGCCCCAGCATTTT
CASALRGASNQPQHF
>TRBJ2-1|.|.|TRBV5-8
TGTGCCAGCAGCCGGGACGGCTACAATGAGCAGTTCTTC
CASSRDGYNEQFF
>TRBJ2-3|TRBD1|once|TRBV27
TGTGCCAGCACCTTGGACAGGGGGCTCACAGATACGCAGTATTTT
CASTLDRGLTDTQYF
>TRBJ2-3|TRBD2|.|TRBV7-9
TGTGCCAGCAGCTTCCTCCGGGGACTAGTTGCACGGGCAGATACGCAGTATTTT
CASSFLRGLVARADTQYF
>TRBJ1-2|.|.|TRBV10-3
TGTGCCATCAGTGATGCGACAGATGGCTACACCTTC
CAISDATDGYTF
>TRBJ2-7|.|once|TRBV6-4
TGTGCCAGCAGTGATTGCGGAGCGAAGTCCGACGAGCAGTACTTC
CASSDCGAKSDEQYF
>TRBJ2-1|TRBD2|.|TRBV29-1
TGCAGCGTTGAAGGGACTAGCGGGAGCAATGAGCAGTTCTTC
CSVEGTSGSNEQFF
>TRBJ1-2|TRBD1|.|TRBV7-2
TGTGCCAGCAGCTTAGTGAACAGGGGCGGAGGCTACACCTTC
CASSLVNRGGGYTF
>TRBJ2-2|.|.|TRBV5-1
TGCGCCAGCAGCGGGTGGACATCCACGGGCACCGGGGAGCTGTTTTTT
CASSGWTSTGTGELFF
>TRBJ2-1|.|.|TRBV7-9
TGTGCCAGCAGATTAGGGGTGGATTATGAGCAGTTCTTC
CASRLGVDYEQFF
>TRBJ2-3|TRBD2|once|TRBV4-3
TGCGCCAGCAGCCAAGATCTAGCGGGAGGGCAAGATACGCAGTATTTT
CASSQDLAGGQDTQYF
>TRBJ2-5|TRBD2|.|TRBV7-2
TGTGCCAGCAGGGGACTAGCGGGAGAGACCCAGTACTTC
CASRGLAGETQYF
>TRBJ2-3|.|.|TRBV11-2
TGTGCCAGCAGCTTAATGCGGACTAGCACAGATACGCAGTATTTT
CASSLMRTSTDTQYF
>TRBJ2-2|TRBD2|.|TRBV27
TGTGCCAGCAGTTCACTAGCGGGAGCCGTGGCGGGCACCGGGGAGCTGTTTTTT
CASSSLAGAVAGTGELFF
>TRBJ2-5|TRBD2|.|TRBV7-2
TGTGCCAGCAGCCAAGGGGCGGGAGACGTCCAGTACTTC
CASSQGAGDVQYF
>TRBJ1-4|TRBD1|.|TRBV4-3
TGCGCCAGCAGCCAAGGACAGGGGTATGAAAAACTGTTTTTT
CASSQGQGYEKLFF
>TRBJ2-7|.|.|TRBV5-5
TGTGCCAGCAGCACCGGGGACAACTACGAGCAGTACTTC
CASSTGDNYEQYF